This TCR beta chain is drawn from a study of T-cell reconstitution after alpha-beta-depleted transplantation in children. Preparation of the TCRbeta library used unique molecular identifiers. TCRdb called the PCR reads again in MiXCR, with one record for every CDR3 protein. The data hold more than 120,000 distinct CDR3 sequences, with 8.8% observed a single time. This clonotype appeared a single time. Its cognate antigen is unknown. A single base separates this from a much larger clone, so it may be a read error. Regarding the study as a whole: Fresh T-cell production supplied most of the T-cell counts and diversity seen one year after transplant.

J gave up 6 bases and V 7 bases, and 10 bases lay outside the gene matches. Germline CDR1 is LGHNA and CDR2 is YNFKEQ. The CDR3 has 15 residues. This sequence originates from a female patient aged 2-9 years who had a stem cell transplant for congenital amegakaryocytic thrombocytopenia, so the T cells may come from the graft donor. The specimen comprised PBMCs, mostly from graft donor cells, sampled 180 days after TCRalphabeta/CD19-depleted stem cell transplant. This rearrangement joins TRBV4-2 to TRBJ1-1, with TRBD1 identical over 11 bases. The CDR3 region has the DNA TGTGCCAGCAACCAGGGGACAGGGGGGAGGGCTGAAGCTTTCTTT. This codes for CASNQGTGGRAEAFF.